This T cell receptor beta chain is drawn from a study of cytotoxic CD8 clonotypes in ibrutinib-treated CLL. Study background: Response was recorded as partial in approximately 24 patients and complete in 2; at median roughly 63 months, approximately 15 remained remitted and some twelve had progressed. Study-wide results and caveats: Clonality increased at ibrutinib response, then returned toward baseline at progression.

This CDR3 comprises 14 residues. Trimming took off 4 bases at V and 3 bases at J, with 13 bases between the two ends. Germline CDR1 is SGHRS and CDR2 is YFSETQ. Clones were read by immunoSEQ multiplex PCR, and TCRdb kept only the in-frame ones, dropping some. The sample shows around 310,000 clones, around four fifths of them seen only once. This clone was observed a single time. What it binds is not known. The material sequenced was PBMCs, taken before ibrutinib treatment. V gene TRBV5-1 combines with J gene TRBJ1-2; D unclear. This clonotype was sampled from a human donor with chronic lymphocytic leukemia. The CDR3 reads CASSRRTDDYGYTF. DNA for the CDR3: TGCGCCAGCAGCAGACGGACGGACGACTATGGCTACACCTTC.